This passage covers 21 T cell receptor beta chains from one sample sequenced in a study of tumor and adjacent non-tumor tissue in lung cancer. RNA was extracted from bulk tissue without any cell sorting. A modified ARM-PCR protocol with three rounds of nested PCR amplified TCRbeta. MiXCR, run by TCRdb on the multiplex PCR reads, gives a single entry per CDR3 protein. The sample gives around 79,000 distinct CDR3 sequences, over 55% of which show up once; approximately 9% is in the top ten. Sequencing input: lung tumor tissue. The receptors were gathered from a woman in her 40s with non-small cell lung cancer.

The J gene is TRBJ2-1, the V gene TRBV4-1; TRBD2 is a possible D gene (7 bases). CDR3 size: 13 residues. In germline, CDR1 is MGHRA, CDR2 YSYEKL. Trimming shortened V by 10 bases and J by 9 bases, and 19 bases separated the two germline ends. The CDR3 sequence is CATARGADTEQFF. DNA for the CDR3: TGCGCCACGGCACGGGGGGCGGATACTGAGCAGTTCTTC.

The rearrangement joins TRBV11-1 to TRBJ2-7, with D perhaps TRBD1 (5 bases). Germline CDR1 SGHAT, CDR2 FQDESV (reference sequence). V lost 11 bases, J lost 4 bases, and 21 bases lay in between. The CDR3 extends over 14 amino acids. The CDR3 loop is CAGGVQGGMYEQYF. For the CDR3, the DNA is TGTGCCGGTGGTGTGCAGGGCGGAATGTACGAGCAGTACTTC.

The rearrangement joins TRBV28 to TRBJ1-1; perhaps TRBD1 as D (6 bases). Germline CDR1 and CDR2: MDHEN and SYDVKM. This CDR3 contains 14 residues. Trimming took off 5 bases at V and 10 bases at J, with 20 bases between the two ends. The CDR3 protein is CASSGPGHGDRAFF. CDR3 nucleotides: TGTGCCAGCAGTGGGCCGGGACATGGGGACCGAGCTTTCTTT. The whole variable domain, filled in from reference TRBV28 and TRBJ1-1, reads DVKVTQSSRYLVKRTGEKVFLECVQDMDHENMFWYRQDPGLGLRLIYFSYDVKMKEKGDIPEGYSVSREKKERFSLILESASTNQTSMYLCASSGPGHGDRAFFGQGTRLTVV.

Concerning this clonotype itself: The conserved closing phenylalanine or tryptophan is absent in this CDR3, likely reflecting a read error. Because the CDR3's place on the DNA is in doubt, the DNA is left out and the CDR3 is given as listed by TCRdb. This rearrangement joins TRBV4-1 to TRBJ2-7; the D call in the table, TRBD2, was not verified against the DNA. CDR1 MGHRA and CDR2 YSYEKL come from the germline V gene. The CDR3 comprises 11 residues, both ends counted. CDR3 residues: CASSHGRNEYL.

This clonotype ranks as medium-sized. CDR3 in amino acids: CAIRDTGGGYGYTF. Here the CDR3 DNA reads TGTGCCATCAGGGATACAGGGGGTGGCTATGGCTACACCTTC. This sequence joins TRBV10-3 and TRBJ1-2; 8 positions match TRBD1. V dropped 6 bases and J dropped 4; count of bases not matched to a gene: 7. In germline, CDR1 is ENHRY, CDR2 SYGVKD. The CDR3 has 14 residues.

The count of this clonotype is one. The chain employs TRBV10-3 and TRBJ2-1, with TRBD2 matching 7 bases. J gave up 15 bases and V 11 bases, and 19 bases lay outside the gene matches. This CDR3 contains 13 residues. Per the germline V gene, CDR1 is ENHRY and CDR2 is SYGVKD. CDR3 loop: CASSGGSTNEGFF. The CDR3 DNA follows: TGTGCCTCCTCCGGCGGGAGCACCAATGAGGGGTTCTTC.

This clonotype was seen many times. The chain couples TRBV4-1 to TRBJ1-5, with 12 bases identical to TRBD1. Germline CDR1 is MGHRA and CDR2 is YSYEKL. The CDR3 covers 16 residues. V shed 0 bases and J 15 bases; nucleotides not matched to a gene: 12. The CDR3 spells CASSQDSGTGGVQRHF. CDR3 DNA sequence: TGCGCCAGCAGCCAAGATTCCGGGACAGGGGGCGTCCAGCGGCATTTT.

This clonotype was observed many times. The CDR3 DNA reads as TGTGCCAGCAGCTACTCTGGTAGGGCTACTTGGGAGACCCAGTACTTC. Translation gives CASSYSGRATWETQYF. The rearrangement uses TRBV5-4 and TRBJ2-5; D is undetermined. CDR1 and CDR2 (germline): SGHNT, YYREEE (reference sequence). The CDR3 is 16 residues long. V lost 3 bases, J lost 5 bases, and 20 bases lay in between. Full variable domain (remainder filled in from reference TRBV5-4 and TRBJ2-5): ETGVTQSPTHLIKTRGQQVTLRCSSQSGHNTVSWYQQALGQGPQFIFQYYREEENGRGNFPPRFSGLQFPNYSSELNVNALELDDSALYLCASSYSGRATWETQYFGPGTRLLVL.

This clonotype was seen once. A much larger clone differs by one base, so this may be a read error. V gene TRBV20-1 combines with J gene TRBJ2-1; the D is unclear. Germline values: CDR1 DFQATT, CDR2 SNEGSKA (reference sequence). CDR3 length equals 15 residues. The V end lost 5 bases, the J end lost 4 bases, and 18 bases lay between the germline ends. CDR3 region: CSASPGRNPYNEQFF. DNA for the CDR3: TGCAGTGCTTCTCCGGGCAGAAATCCTTACAATGAGCAGTTCTTC.

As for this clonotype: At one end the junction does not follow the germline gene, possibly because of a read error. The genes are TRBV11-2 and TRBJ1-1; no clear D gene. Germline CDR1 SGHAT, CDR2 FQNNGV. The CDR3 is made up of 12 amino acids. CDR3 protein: CVSSNLGFEAFF. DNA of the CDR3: TGTGTCAGCAGCAACTTGGGGTTTGAAGCTTTCTTT.

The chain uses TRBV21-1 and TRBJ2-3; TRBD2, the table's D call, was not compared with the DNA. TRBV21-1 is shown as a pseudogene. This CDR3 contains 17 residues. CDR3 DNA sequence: TGTGCCAGCAGCAAAGAGGAGGGAAGCGAGCAATCAGATACGCAGTATTTT. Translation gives CASSKEEGSEQSDTQYF.

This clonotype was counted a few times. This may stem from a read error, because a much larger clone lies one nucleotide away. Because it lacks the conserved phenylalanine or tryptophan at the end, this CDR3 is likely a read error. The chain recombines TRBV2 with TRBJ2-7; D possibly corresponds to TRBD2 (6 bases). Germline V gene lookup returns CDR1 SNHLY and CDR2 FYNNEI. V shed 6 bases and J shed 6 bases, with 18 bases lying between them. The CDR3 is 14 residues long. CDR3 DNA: TGTGCCAGCAGGGACCTCATCGGGAGCGGCGAGCAGTACTCC. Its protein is CASRDLIGSGEQYS.

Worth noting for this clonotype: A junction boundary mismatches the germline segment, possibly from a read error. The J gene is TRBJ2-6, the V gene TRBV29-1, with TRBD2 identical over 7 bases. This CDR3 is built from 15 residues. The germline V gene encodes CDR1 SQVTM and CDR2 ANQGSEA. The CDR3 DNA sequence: TGCGGCGTTGAATCGGGGGGATCTGGGGTCAACGTTCTGACTTTC. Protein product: CGVESGGSGVNVLTF.

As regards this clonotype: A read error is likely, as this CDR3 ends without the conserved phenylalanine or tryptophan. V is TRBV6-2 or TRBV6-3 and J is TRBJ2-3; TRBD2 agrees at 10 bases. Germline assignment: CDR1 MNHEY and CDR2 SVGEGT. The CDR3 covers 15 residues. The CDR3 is CVSSPTSGSTDTQYS. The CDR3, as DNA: TGTGTCAGCAGCCCGACTAGCGGGAGCACAGATACGCAGTATTCT.

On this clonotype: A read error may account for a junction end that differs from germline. The CDR3, as DNA: TGTGCCAGCAGCACGGATAGAAACAATAAGCAGTTCTTC. This gives the protein CASSTDRNNKQFF. The chain recombines TRBV28 with TRBJ2-1; no reliable D call. The CDR3 sequence is 13 residues long. Germline V gene sequence: CDR1 MDHEN, CDR2 SYDVKM.

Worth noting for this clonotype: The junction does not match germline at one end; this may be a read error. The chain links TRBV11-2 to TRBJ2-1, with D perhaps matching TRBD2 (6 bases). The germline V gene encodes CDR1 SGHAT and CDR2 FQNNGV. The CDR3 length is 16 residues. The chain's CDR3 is CVSSSGPLAGRNEQFF. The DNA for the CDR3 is TGTGTCAGCAGCTCAGGACCACTAGCAGGGCGCAATGAGCAGTTCTTC.

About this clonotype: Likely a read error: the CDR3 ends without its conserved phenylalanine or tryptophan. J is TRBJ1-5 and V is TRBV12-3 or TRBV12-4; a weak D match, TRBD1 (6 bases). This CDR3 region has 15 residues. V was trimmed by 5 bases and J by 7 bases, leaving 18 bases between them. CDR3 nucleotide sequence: TGTGCCAGCAGTCTGGTACAGGGCCTCGGGCAGCCCCAGCATTTG. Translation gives CASSLVQGLGQPQHL.

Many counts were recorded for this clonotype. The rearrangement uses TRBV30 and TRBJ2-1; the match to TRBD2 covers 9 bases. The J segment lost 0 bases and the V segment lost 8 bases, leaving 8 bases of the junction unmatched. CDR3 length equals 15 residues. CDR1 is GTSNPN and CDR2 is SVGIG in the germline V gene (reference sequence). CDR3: CAPIAGASSYNEQFF. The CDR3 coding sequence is TGTGCCCCCATAGCGGGAGCAAGCTCCTACAATGAGCAGTTCTTC.

The CDR3 is CLSTEAFQETQYF. The CDR3 DNA follows: TGTCTCAGCACCGAGGCCTTCCAAGAGACCCAGTACTTC. This chain joins TRBV6-5 and TRBJ2-5, with D unclear. CDR3 length: 13 residues. The germline V gene encodes CDR1 MNHEY and CDR2 SVGAGI.

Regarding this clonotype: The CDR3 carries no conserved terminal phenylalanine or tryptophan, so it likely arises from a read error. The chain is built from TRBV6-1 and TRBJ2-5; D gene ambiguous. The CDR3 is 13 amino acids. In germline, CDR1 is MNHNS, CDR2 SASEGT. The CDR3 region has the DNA TGTGCCAGTATCATCCCCAATCAAGAGGCCCAGTACTTA. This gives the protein CASIIPNQEAQYL.

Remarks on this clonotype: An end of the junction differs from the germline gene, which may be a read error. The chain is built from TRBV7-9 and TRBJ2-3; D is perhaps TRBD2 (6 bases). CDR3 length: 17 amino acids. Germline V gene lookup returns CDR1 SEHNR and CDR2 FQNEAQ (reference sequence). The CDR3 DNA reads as TGTGCCAGCAGCGGCCCGAGACTAGGAGGGCCCACAGGTACGCAGTATTTT. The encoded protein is CASSGPRLGGPTGTQYF.